This T cell receptor (beta chain) was identified during a study of blood T cell repertoires in COVID-19 (dated by TCRdb to the early 2020s). Describing the broader study: Samples from collaborators originated in the United States, Italy and Spain and spanned both the acute and convalescent phases of COVID-19. The prospective study material was composed of cDNA or gDNA derived from T cells, B-cell-depleted T cells, or PBMCs. Deeply sampled blood TCRbeta repertoires from subjects exposed to, actively infected with, or recovered from COVID-19 were included in the dataset. A freely available public database, intended as a resource for researchers studying the immune response to SARS-CoV-2, is where the repertoires were released. The samples were drawn from two sources: the first 160 participants of the ongoing ImmuneRACE study, and some 1,300 subjects contributed by 6 global collaborators. The sample metadata nearly always contained a de-identified subject ID, COVID-19 status, age in years and sex. HLA class I and class II types, where available, came from metadata supplied by the sample provider rather than from assay-based typing. Broad study findings and their caveats: How much clinical and demographic metadata was included differed by source and by participant, and the metadata was provided uncurated.

Based on the germline V gene (reference sequence), the CDR1 and CDR2 sequences are MNHNY and SVGAGI. The CDR3 measures 12 amino acids from cysteine to phenylalanine. CDR3 DNA is the only sequence kept; it has 36 bases, read in frame from the first base. Cut back by 7 bases and 5 bases, the V and J ends lie 8 bases apart. In the case of this clone: Its antigen target is currently unknown. No base qualities exist here, and no much larger clone lies one base off it.

In Seattle, one collaborating source enrolled patients while the infection was active and tracked those patients longitudinally over the course of disease. Collaborating institutions collected whole blood in K2EDTA tubes following their own protocols. Collaborator samples were shipped for TCRbeta analysis as frozen whole blood, isolated PBMCs, or DNA extracted from either sample type. The immunoSEQ Assay, a bias-controlled multiplex PCR, was used to amplify TCRbeta CDR3 regions from genomic DNA. In the paper's pipeline: The number of nucleated cells in each sample was estimated by amplification of reference gene primers within the assay. To quantify the absolute abundance of each unique TCRbeta CDR3 rearrangement, sequence reads were collapsed and filtered. For each sample, productive Simpson clonality was calculated by taking the square root of Simpson's diversity index across productive rearrangements. TCRdb provides this immuneACCESS table in a form limited to in-frame rearrangements. Some clones are lacking; in checked studies, under half of them reflect an unresolved V gene, and why the rest are absent is not known. V and J calls plus clone size are reproduced from that table; the DNA served to infer D and trimming. The sample table shows a few hundred thousand clones, and approximately 88% are seen once. 1.5% to 2% of the sample lies in the top ten.

The origin of this receptor is a woman in her 30s with COVID-19, enrolled during active disease. Material: peripheral blood. This receptor chain uses TRBV6-6 and TRBJ2-2; no D gene call is confident. The CDR3 has the sequence CASNRLTGELFF. The nucleotide sequence reads TGTGCCAGCAATAGACTTACCGGGGAGCTGTTTTTT.